This entry lists 14 T cell receptor beta chains sequenced from one sample in a study of cytomegalovirus exposure and HLA in healthy donors. Both 60 Vbeta primers and 13 Jbeta primers went into the PCR. Using immunoSEQ multiplex PCR, the repertoire was profiled, and TCRdb retains in-frame clones only, with some absent. The data show under 95,000 clones, around 82% seen once. The sample taken for sequencing was PBMCs. All receptors derive from a male donor in good health and CMV-seronegative.

The chain is built from TRBV10-1 and TRBJ2-5; TRBD2 matches at 9 bases. From germline, CDR1 is WNHNN and CDR2 SYGVQD (reference sequence). V gave up 2 bases and J gave up 5 bases; unmatched junction bases: 0. There are 13 residues in the CDR3. CDR3 residues: CASSESGRETQYF. In DNA form, the CDR3 reads TGCGCCAGCAGTGAGAGCGGGAGGGAGACCCAGTACTTC.

The chain is built from TRBV27 and TRBJ1-4; TRBD1 aligns across 9 bases. Germline V CDR1 and CDR2: MNHEY, SMNVEV (reference sequence). V dropped 7 bases and J dropped 3; count of bases not matched to a gene: 6. This CDR3 is built from 15 residues. This CDR3 reads CASKIQGAPNEKLFF. As DNA, the CDR3 is TGTGCCAGCAAGATACAGGGGGCTCCTAATGAAAAACTGTTTTTT.

This chain connects TRBV4-2 to TRBJ2-2; a possible D gene is TRBD1 (6 bases). Trimming left V 1 base short and J 4 bases short, with 10 bases between. The CDR3 extends over 15 amino acids. In germline, CDR1 is LGHNA, CDR2 YNFKEQ. The CDR3 bases are TGTGCCAGCAGCCAAGTTAGGGGGAGCACCGGGGAGCTGTTTTTT. Encoded protein: CASSQVRGSTGELFF.

The chain links TRBV28 to TRBJ1-2; TRBD1 aligns across 8 bases. The CDR3 totals 15 residues. The germline CDR1 and CDR2 sequences are MDHEN and SYDVKM. Trimming cost V 5 bases and J 3 bases; bases outside gene matches: 8. The CDR3 DNA is TGTGCCAGCAGTCCCGTGACAGGGGTGGACTATGGCTACACCTTC. Encoded protein: CASSPVTGVDYGYTF.

CDR3 residues: CASRGQGAGTEAFF. CDR3 DNA: TGTGCCAGCAGGGGACAGGGGGCGGGAACTGAAGCTTTCTTT. V is TRBV6-6 and J is TRBJ1-1; 12 bases line up with TRBD1. The germline V gene has CDR1 MNHNY and CDR2 SVGAGI (reference sequence). The J segment lost 5 bases and the V segment lost 6 bases, leaving 4 bases of the junction unmatched. This CDR3 region has 14 residues.

A word on this clone: The junction departs from the called germline gene at one end, perhaps through a read error. The chain joins TRBV5-6 to TRBJ1-2, with D possibly TRBD1 on 5 matching bases. This CDR3 is built from 11 residues. Germline CDR1 and CDR2: SGHDT and YYEEEE. CDR3 nucleotides: TGTGCCAGCAGGCGGGGTCGGGGCTACCCCTTC. The encoded protein is CASRRGRGYPF. Combining the CDR3 with reference TRBV5-6 and TRBJ1-2 gives the whole variable domain DAGVTQSPTHLIKTRGQQVTLRCSPKSGHDTVSWYQQALGQGPQFIFQYYEEEERQRGNFPDRFSGHQFPNYSSELNVNALLLGDSALYLCASRRGRGYPFGSGTRLTVV.

The rearrangement joins TRBV6-5 to TRBJ2-6, with unresolved D. V lost 7 bases to trimming and J lost 0 bases, with 10 bases between them. Germline loops: CDR1 MNHEY, CDR2 SVGAGI. This CDR3 region has 15 residues. The CDR3 reads CASKPQFSGANVLTF. CDR3 nucleotides: TGTGCCAGCAAACCACAGTTCTCTGGGGCCAACGTCCTGACTTTC.

This chain connects TRBV28 to TRBJ2-3; TRBD1 matches 12 bases. Trimming took 6 bases from V and 0 from J; bases not matched to a gene: 4. This CDR3 spans 16 amino acids. Germline V gene data show CDR1 as MDHEN and CDR2 as SYDVKM. The CDR3 is CASRPGQGASTDTQYF. In DNA form, the CDR3 reads TGTGCCAGCAGACCGGGACAGGGGGCTAGCACAGATACGCAGTATTTT.

The gene calls are TRBV10-3 and TRBJ2-3, with D possibly matching TRBD2 (5 bases). Looked up from germline, CDR1 is ENHRY and CDR2 is SYGVKD. The CDR3 has 14 residues. Trimming stripped 10 bases from V and 1 base from J, with 15 bases between. DNA for the CDR3: TGTGCCACCGCGGGTAGTCGGGGCACAGATACGCAGTATTTT. This gives the protein CATAGSRGTDTQYF.

The V gene is TRBV27, the J gene TRBJ2-1; D is possibly TRBD1 (6 bases). Looked up from germline, CDR1 is MNHEY and CDR2 is SMNVEV (reference sequence). The CDR3 length is 14 residues. The V end was cut by 7 bases, the J end by 8 bases, with 18 bases between. The CDR3 coding sequence is TGTGCCAGCACTCTGACAGGACCTCTCGATGAGCAGTTCTTC. As protein: CASTLTGPLDEQFF.

In regard to this clone: The junction does not match germline at one end; this may be a read error. CDR3 sequence: CASGGTGDGYPF. The CDR3 DNA reads as TGTGCCAGCGGCGGGACAGGAGATGGCTACCCCTTC. The chain is built from TRBV2 and TRBJ1-2; 8 bases match TRBD1. Germline CDR1 reads SNHLY; CDR2 reads FYNNEI. This CDR3 is 12 amino acids long.

The V call is TRBV19, the J call TRBJ2-2; possibly TRBD1 for D (5 bases). V lost 5 bases and J lost 0, with 16 bases in between. Per germline, CDR1 LNHDA and CDR2 SQIVND (reference sequence). CDR3 length: 17 residues. CDR3 loop: CASSPKTATSNTGELFF. CDR3 nucleotides: TGTGCCAGTAGTCCTAAGACAGCCACCTCGAACACCGGGGAGCTGTTTTTT.

Only one count was recorded for this clone. V and J are TRBV19 and TRBJ2-7, with D uncertain. Germline CDR1 and CDR2: LNHDA and SQIVND (reference sequence). This CDR3 is 14 amino acids long. Trimming pared 0 bases from V and 2 bases from J, leaving 8 bases between. Here the CDR3 DNA reads TGTGCCAGTAGTATAGAAGGCGGTACCTACGAGCAGTACTTC. This sequence encodes CASSIEGGTYEQYF. The variable domain in full, with the rest retrieved from reference TRBV19 and TRBJ2-7, is DGGITQSPKYLFRKEGQNVTLSCEQNLNHDAMYWYRQDPGQGLRLIYYSQIVNDFQKGDIAEGYSVSREKKESFPLTVTSAQKNPTAFYLCASSIEGGTYEQYFGPGTRLTVT.

V usage is TRBV19 and J usage is TRBJ1-1; TRBD1 might be the D (6 bases). Trimming took off 3 bases at V and 5 bases at J, with 19 bases between the two ends. Germline CDR1 and CDR2: LNHDA and SQIVND (reference sequence). This CDR3 is 16 amino acids long. CDR3 region: CASSMSRGPGGTEAFF. CDR3 in DNA: TGTGCCAGTAGTATGTCCAGGGGCCCGGGGGGGACTGAAGCTTTCTTT.